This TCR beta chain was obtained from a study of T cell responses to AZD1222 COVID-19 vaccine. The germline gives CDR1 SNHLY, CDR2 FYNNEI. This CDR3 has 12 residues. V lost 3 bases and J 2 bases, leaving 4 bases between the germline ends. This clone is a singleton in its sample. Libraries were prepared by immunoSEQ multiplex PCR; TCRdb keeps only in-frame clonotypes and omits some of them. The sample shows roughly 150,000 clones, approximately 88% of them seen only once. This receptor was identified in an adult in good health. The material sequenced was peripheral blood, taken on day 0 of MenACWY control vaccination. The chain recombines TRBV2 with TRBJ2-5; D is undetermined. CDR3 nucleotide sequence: TGTGCCAGCAGTGACTATCAAGAGACCCAGTACTTC. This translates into CASSDYQETQYF.